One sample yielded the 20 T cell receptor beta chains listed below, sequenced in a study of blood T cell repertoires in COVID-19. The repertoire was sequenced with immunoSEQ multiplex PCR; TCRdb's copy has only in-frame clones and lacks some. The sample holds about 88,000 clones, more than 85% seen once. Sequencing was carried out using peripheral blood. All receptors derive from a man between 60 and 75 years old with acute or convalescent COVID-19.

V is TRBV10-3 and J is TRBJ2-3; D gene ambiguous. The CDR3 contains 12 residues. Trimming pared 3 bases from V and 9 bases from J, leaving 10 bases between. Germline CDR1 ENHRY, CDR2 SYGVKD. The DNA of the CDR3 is TGTGCCATCAGTGATAACACACAGACGCAGTATTTT. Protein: CAISDNTQTQYF.

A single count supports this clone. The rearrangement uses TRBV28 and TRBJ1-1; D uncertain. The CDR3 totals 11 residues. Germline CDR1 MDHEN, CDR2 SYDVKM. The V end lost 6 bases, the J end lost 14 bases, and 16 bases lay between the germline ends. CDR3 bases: TGTGCCAGCAGCCTCGGTCGAGAGAGGTTCTTT. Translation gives CASSLGRERFF.

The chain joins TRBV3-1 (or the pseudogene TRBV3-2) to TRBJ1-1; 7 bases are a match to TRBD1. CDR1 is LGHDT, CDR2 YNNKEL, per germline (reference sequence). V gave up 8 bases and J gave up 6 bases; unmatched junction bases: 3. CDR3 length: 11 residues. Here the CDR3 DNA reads TGTGCCAGCGGGACAGAGGCTGAAGCTTTCTTT. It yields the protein CASGTEAEAFF.

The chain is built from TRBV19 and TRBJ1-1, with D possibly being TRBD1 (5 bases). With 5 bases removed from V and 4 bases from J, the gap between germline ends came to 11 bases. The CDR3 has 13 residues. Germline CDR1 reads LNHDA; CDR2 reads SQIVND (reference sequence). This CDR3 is CASSLGGSTEAFF. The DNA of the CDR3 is TGTGCCAGTAGTCTGGGGGGGAGCACTGAAGCTTTCTTT.

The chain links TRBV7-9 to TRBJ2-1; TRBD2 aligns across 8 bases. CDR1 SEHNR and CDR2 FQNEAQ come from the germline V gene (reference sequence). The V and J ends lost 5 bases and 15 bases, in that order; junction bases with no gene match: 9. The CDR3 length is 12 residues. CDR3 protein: CASSPIDSGGFF. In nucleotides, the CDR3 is TGTGCCAGCAGCCCTATCGACAGCGGGGGGTTCTTC.

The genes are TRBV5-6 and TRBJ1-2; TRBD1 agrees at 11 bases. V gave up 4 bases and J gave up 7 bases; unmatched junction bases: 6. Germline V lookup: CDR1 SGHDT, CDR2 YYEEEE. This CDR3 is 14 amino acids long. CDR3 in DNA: TGTGCCAGCAGCCGTCCCGGGACAGGGGGTGGCTACACCTTC. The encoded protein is CASSRPGTGGGYTF.

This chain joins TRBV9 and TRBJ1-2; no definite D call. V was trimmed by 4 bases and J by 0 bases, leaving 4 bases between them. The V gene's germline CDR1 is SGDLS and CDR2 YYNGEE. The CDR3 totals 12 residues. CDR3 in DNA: TGTGCCAGCAGCCCGGCTAACTATGGCTACACCTTC. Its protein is CASSPANYGYTF.

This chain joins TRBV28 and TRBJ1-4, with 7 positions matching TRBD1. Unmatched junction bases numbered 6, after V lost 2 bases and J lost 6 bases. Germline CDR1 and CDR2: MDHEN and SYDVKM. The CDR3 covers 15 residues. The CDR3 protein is CASSLAGTDYEKLFF. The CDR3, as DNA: TGTGCCAGCAGTTTAGCTGGGACAGACTATGAAAAACTGTTTTTT.

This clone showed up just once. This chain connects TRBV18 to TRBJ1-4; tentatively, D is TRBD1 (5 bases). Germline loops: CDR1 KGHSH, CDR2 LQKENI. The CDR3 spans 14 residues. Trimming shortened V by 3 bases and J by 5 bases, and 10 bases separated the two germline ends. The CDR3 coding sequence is TGTGCCAGCTCACCTGGCGCAGGGAATGAAAAACTGTTTTTT. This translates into CASSPGAGNEKLFF.

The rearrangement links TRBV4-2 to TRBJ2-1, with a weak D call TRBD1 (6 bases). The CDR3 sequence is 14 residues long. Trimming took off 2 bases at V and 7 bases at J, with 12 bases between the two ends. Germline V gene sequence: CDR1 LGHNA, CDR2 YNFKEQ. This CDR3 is CASSQPSGANEQFF. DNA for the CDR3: TGTGCCAGCAGCCAACCCTCAGGGGCGAATGAGCAGTTCTTC.

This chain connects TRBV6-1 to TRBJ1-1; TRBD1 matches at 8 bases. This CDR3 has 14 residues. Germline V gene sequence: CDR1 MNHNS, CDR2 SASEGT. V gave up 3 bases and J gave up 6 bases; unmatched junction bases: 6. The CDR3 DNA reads TGTGCCAGCAGTGATACAGGGGGTAGGGCTGAAGCTTTCTTT. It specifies CASSDTGGRAEAFF.

CDR3 sequence: CASSRMPGQGDLIPSGELFF. DNA of the CDR3: TGCGCCAGCAGCCGCATGCCGGGACAGGGGGATCTTATACCATCCGGGGAGCTGTTTTTT. J is TRBJ2-2 and V is TRBV4-3, with 11 positions matching TRBD1. The CDR3 totals 20 residues. The J segment lost 6 bases and the V segment lost 4 bases, leaving 19 bases of the junction unmatched. CDR1 LGHNA and CDR2 YSLEER come from the germline V gene.

The CDR3 sequence: CASSQGRERLSSTDTQYF. CDR3 sequence (DNA): TGTGCCAGCAGCCAAGGCCGGGAGCGACTATCTAGCACAGATACGCAGTATTTT. The rearrangement links TRBV4-2 to TRBJ2-3; a weak D match, TRBD2 (6 bases). Germline lookup yields CDR1 LGHNA and CDR2 YNFKEQ. The CDR3 covers 18 residues. V dropped 1 base and J dropped 0 bases, with 17 bases sitting between them.

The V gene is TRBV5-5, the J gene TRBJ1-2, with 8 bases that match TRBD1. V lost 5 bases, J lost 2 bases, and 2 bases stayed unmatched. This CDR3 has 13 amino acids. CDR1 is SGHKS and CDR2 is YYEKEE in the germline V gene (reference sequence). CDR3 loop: CASRWDRNYGYTF. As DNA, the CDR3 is TGTGCCAGCAGGTGGGACAGGAACTATGGCTACACCTTC.

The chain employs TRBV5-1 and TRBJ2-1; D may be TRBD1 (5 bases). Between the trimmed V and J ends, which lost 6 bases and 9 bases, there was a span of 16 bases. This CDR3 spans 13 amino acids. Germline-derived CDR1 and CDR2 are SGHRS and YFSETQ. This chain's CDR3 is CASTTGGGSEQFF. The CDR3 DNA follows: TGCGCCAGCACCACAGGTGGTGGCAGTGAGCAGTTCTTC.

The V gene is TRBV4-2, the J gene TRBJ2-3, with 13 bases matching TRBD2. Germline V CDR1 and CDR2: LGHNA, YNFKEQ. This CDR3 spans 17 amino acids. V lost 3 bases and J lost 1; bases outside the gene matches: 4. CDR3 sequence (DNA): TGTGCCAGCAGCCAGGGGACTAGCGGGATCGGCACAGATACGCAGTATTTT. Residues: CASSQGTSGIGTDTQYF.

As DNA, the CDR3 is TGTGCCTGGAGTGTGCCGATGACAGGTAGCACCCTCCACTTT. It is translated as CAWSVPMTGSTLHF. The chain employs TRBV30 and TRBJ1-6; D perhaps matches TRBD1 (6 bases). There are 14 residues in the CDR3. CDR1 is GTSNPN and CDR2 is SVGIG in the germline V gene (reference sequence). Trimming pared 0 bases from V and 14 bases from J, leaving 17 bases between.

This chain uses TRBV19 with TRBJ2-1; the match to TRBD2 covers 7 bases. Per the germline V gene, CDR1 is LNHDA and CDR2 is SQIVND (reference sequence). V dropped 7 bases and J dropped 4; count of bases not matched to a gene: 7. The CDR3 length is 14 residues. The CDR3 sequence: CASTPGTIYNEQFF. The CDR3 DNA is TGTGCCAGTACCCCCGGGACTATTTACAATGAGCAGTTCTTC.

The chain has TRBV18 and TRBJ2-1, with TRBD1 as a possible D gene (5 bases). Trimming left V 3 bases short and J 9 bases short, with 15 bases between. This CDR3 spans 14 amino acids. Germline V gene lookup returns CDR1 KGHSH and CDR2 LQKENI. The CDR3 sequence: CASSPSGSVREQFF. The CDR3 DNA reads TGTGCCAGCTCACCCTCAGGGTCGGTTCGTGAGCAGTTCTTC.

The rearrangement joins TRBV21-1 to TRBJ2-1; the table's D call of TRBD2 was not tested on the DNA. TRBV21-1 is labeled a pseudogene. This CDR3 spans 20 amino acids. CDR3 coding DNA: TGTGCCAGCAGGACGTTCGGGACTAGCGGGAGGCGCGGCTCCTACAATGAGCAGTTCTTC. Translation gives CASRTFGTSGRRGSYNEQFF.